The rows below give T cell receptor beta chains drawn from one sample of a study of vaccination and CD4 T cells after COVID-19. One entry per CDR3 protein results from TCRdb running MiXCR on the PCR reads. This repertoire shows about 15,000 distinct CDR3 sequences, roughly 50% found once; its top ten account for about an eighth. Their cognate antigens are unknown. Sequencing used CD4+ T cells from blood, cultured in vitro. The receptor set was obtained from a human donor who had recovered from COVID-19. CDR3s include the opening cysteine and the closing phenylalanine or tryptophan. The D gene is left open where the match is weak. A clone size is listed for some rows: how often the clone was seen (once, few, many), or a class if it is expanded.

>TRBV7-9|NA|few|TRBJ1-1
CASSSTGVGTEAFF
TGTGCCAGCAGTTCGACCGGGGTTGGCACTGAAGCTTTCTTT
>TRBV27|TRBD1|NA|TRBJ1-5
CASSWTGRGNQPQHF
TGTGCCAGCAGTTGGACAGGGCGAGGCAATCAGCCCCAGCATTTT
>TRBV5-4|NA|few|TRBJ1-1
CASSWEFQEAFF
TGTGCCAGCAGCTGGGAGTTTCAGGAAGCTTTCTTT
>TRBV12-3/TRBV12-4|NA|few|TRBJ2-1
CASSPTGYSEQFF
TGTGCCAGCAGCCCAACAGGGTATAGTGAGCAGTTCTTC
>TRBV11-2|TRBD2|NA|TRBJ2-4
CASSPGGLAKNIQYF
TGTGCCAGCAGCCCGGGGGGGCTAGCCAAAAACATTCAGTACTTC
>TRBV7-9|TRBD2|NA|TRBJ2-7
CASSYSSGRYEQYF
TGTGCCAGCAGCTACTCTAGCGGGAGGTACGAGCAGTACTTC
>TRBV10-3|NA|NA|TRBJ1-5
CAISEQKANQPQHF
TGTGCCATCAGTGAACAAAAGGCCAATCAGCCCCAGCATTTT
>TRBV7-9|NA|NA|TRBJ2-3
CASSFAGTSSPDTQYF
TGTGCCAGCAGCTTCGCCGGGACATCAAGCCCAGATACGCAGTATTTT
>TRBV18|NA|NA|TRBJ1-1
CASSNPKNTEAFF
TGTGCCAGCTCCAACCCGAAGAACACTGAAGCTTTCTTT
>TRBV7-9|TRBD2|NA|TRBJ2-3
CASSSTSGGTDTQYF
TGTGCCAGCAGCTCAACTAGCGGGGGCACAGATACGCAGTATTTT
>TRBV19|NA|NA|TRBJ2-7
CASSMSPEEQYF
TGTGCCAGTAGTATGTCCCCCGAGGAGCAGTACTTC
>TRBV19|NA|NA|TRBJ1-1
CASSYSNTEAFF
TGTGCCAGTAGTTATTCCAACACTGAAGCTTTCTTT
>TRBV6-2/TRBV6-3|NA|NA|TRBJ2-5
CASSYSGPQETQYF
TGTGCCAGCAGTTACTCGGGACCTCAAGAGACCCAGTACTTC
>TRBV20-1|NA|NA|TRBJ1-5
CSARDAGIGGNQPQHF
TGCAGTGCTAGAGACGCCGGGATTGGGGGCAATCAGCCCCAGCATTTT
>TRBV20-1|NA|NA|TRBJ2-2
CSARVSYTGELFF
TGCAGTGCTAGAGTATCGTACACCGGGGAGCTGTTTTTT
>TRBV28|TRBD1|NA|TRBJ1-2
CASSPGGAYGYTF
TGTGCCAGCAGTCCAGGGGGAGCCTATGGCTACACCTTC
>TRBV7-9|NA|NA|TRBJ2-5
CASSRGAGETQYF
TGTGCCAGCAGCAGGGGAGCGGGAGAGACCCAGTACTTC
>TRBV30|NA|NA|TRBJ2-6
CAWSVLGQGANVLTF
TGTGCCTGGAGTGTACTGGGGCAGGGGGCCAACGTCCTGACTTTC
>TRBV5-1|NA|NA|TRBJ2-2
CASSLVVNTGELFF
TGCGCCAGCAGCTTGGTGGTTAACACCGGGGAGCTGTTTTTT
>TRBV5-4|NA|NA|TRBJ2-5
CASSFWTRETQYF
TGTGCCAGCAGCTTTTGGACGCGGGAGACCCAGTACTTC
>TRBV7-2|NA|NA|TRBJ1-2
CASSLDNGLNYDYTF
TGTGCCAGCAGCTTAGATAATGGTCTTAACTATGACTACACCTTC
>TRBV28|NA|few|TRBJ1-3
CASSLISGNTIYF
TGTGCCAGCAGTTTGATCTCTGGAAACACCATATATTTT
>TRBV12-3/TRBV12-4|NA|once|TRBJ1-2
CASRPLGENYGYTF
TGTGCCAGCAGGCCATTGGGGGAGAACTATGGCTACACCTTC
>TRBV7-9|NA|NA|TRBJ2-6
CASSFVNPGANVLTF
TGTGCCAGCAGCTTCGTAAACCCTGGGGCCAACGTCCTGACTTTC
>TRBV6-1|NA|NA|TRBJ1-1
CASGELLGTADTEAFF
TGTGCCAGCGGTGAACTCCTGGGGACGGCGGACACTGAAGCTTTCTTT
>TRBV4-3|NA|NA|TRBJ2-1
CASSQYRQPNEQFF
TGCGCCAGCAGCCAGTACAGACAGCCCAATGAGCAGTTCTTC
>TRBV20-1|NA|large|TRBJ1-1
CSALEGGRDTMNTEAFF
TGCAGTGCCCTCGAAGGGGGGAGGGATACGATGAACACTGAAGCTTTCTTT
>TRBV30|NA|NA|TRBJ1-1
CAWTPSRRPNTEAFF
TGTGCCTGGACCCCCTCTCGAAGGCCCAACACTGAAGCTTTCTTT
>TRBV27|TRBD1|NA|TRBJ1-5
CASSLSGTARNQPQHF
TGTGCCAGCAGTTTGTCCGGGACAGCTCGCAATCAGCCCCAGCATTTT
>TRBV7-9|NA|once|TRBJ1-4
CASSFAGGPGMEKLFF
TGTGCCAGCAGCTTCGCCGGAGGGCCAGGGATGGAAAAACTGTTTTTT
>TRBV19|NA|NA|TRBJ2-2
CASSMGVGPNTGELFF
TGTGCCAGTAGTATGGGGGTAGGACCGAACACCGGGGAGCTGTTTTTT
>TRBV2|NA|NA|TRBJ1-2
CASSEWGADTF
TGTGCCAGCAGTGAATGGGGGGCCGACACCTTC